Below are 28 T cell receptor beta chains sequenced from a single sample in a study of blood T cell repertoires in COVID-19. Clones were sequenced by immunoSEQ multiplex PCR, and TCRdb holds only the in-frame ones, with some missing. Here the sample spans a few hundred thousand clones, 89% being singletons. Input material: PBMCs or T cells enriched from blood (not recorded which). These receptors came from an older woman who had recovered from COVID-19.

This clone was counted only a few times. CDR3 sequence: CASSEAEKGQWDSPLHF. The CDR3 DNA reads as TGTGCCAGCAGTGAAGCGGAGAAGGGGCAGTGGGATTCACCCCTCCACTTT. The V and J genes are TRBV6-1 and TRBJ1-6; possibly TRBD1 for D (5 bases). CDR3 length equals 17 residues. The V gene lost 0 bases and the J gene lost 8 bases, with 17 bases spanning the gap. Germline loops: CDR1 MNHNS, CDR2 SASEGT.

This clone was seen only once. V and J are TRBV28 and TRBJ1-2; 7 nucleotides agree with TRBD1. CDR1 and CDR2 (germline): MDHEN, SYDVKM. Trimming took 6 bases from V and 4 from J; bases not matched to a gene: 5. The CDR3 totals 13 residues. The CDR3 DNA is TGTGCCAGCAGATCGGGACAGATCTATGGCTACACCTTC. It translates to CASRSGQIYGYTF.

This chain uses TRBV11-2 with TRBJ2-5, with 7 bases lining up with TRBD2. Germline V CDR1 and CDR2: SGHAT, FQNNGV. The CDR3 sequence is 14 residues long. The J segment lost 4 bases and the V segment lost 5 bases, leaving 7 bases of the junction unmatched. The CDR3 nucleotides are TGTGCCAGCAGCCCTCACCCGGGAGGAGAGACCCAGTACTTC. Its translation: CASSPHPGGETQYF.

This clone was seen only a few times. The chain carries TRBV18 and TRBJ2-1, with no clear D. CDR1 and CDR2 (germline): KGHSH, LQKENI. The CDR3 is 13 residues long. Trimming stripped 6 bases from V and 9 bases from J, with 15 bases between. CDR3 bases: TGTGCCAGCTCCAACGCTCAGGCTCGTGAGCAGTTCTTC. This gives the protein CASSNAQAREQFF.

This chain joins TRBV25-1 and TRBJ1-2; 7 bases are shared with TRBD1. J lost 7 bases, V lost 1 base, and 6 bases had no gene match. The germline gives CDR1 MGHDK, CDR2 SYGVNS. The CDR3 contains 14 residues. CDR3 nucleotide sequence: TGTGCCAGCAGTGAATCACTCGGGACAGCTGGCTACACCTTC. Its translation is CASSESLGTAGYTF.

A single count supports this clone. The rearrangement joins TRBV7-3 to TRBJ2-1; TRBD1 agrees at 10 bases. Germline CDR1 is SGHTA and CDR2 is FQGTGA. The CDR3 runs 16 residues. Trimming cost V 5 bases and J 9 bases; bases outside gene matches: 13. DNA of the CDR3: TGTGCCAGCAGCATATCCCCCGGGACAGGGGCTGCTGAGCAGTTCTTC. Protein sequence: CASSISPGTGAAEQFF.

This clone was recorded only once. The chain has TRBV19 and TRBJ1-1; 7 bases map to TRBD1. The CDR3 is made up of 14 amino acids. Germline V gene lookup returns CDR1 LNHDA and CDR2 SQIVND (reference sequence). Trimming removed 10 bases from V and 6 bases from J; junction bases left unmatched: 14. This CDR3 is CATGFGDSVPEAFF. CDR3 nucleotides: TGTGCCACCGGTTTCGGGGACAGCGTCCCTGAAGCTTTCTTT. The complete variable domain, with remaining parts taken from reference TRBV19 and TRBJ1-1, reads DGGITQSPKYLFRKEGQNVTLSCEQNLNHDAMYWYRQDPGQGLRLIYYSQIVNDFQKGDIAEGYSVSREKKESFPLTVTSAQKNPTAFYLCATGFGDSVPEAFFGQGTRLTVV.

V and J are TRBV7-9 and TRBJ2-3; tentatively, D is TRBD1 (6 bases). CDR1 is SEHNR, CDR2 FQNEAQ, per germline (reference sequence). The CDR3 runs 15 residues. V lost 1 base to trimming and J lost 2 bases, with 10 bases between them. The CDR3 coding sequence is TGTGCCAGCAGCTTAGGACAGGTGATCACAGATACGCAGTATTTT. Residues: CASSLGQVITDTQYF.

The V and J genes are TRBV11-3 and TRBJ2-1; maybe TRBD2 (5 bases). CDR3 size: 13 residues. Trimming cost V 3 bases and J 7 bases, with 10 bases left between them. Germline V gives CDR1 SGHNT, CDR2 YENEEA. The CDR3 is CASSFGPGNEQFF. The CDR3 coding sequence is TGTGCCAGCAGCTTCGGTCCGGGAAATGAGCAGTTCTTC. The entire variable domain, with the rest obtained from reference TRBV11-3 and TRBJ2-1, is as follows: EAGVVQSPRYKIIEKKQPVAFWCNPISGHNTLYWYLQNLGQGPELLIRYENEEAVDDSQLPKDRFSAERLKGVDSTLKIQPAELGDSAVYLCASSFGPGNEQFFGPGTRLTVL.

V usage is TRBV11-2 and J usage is TRBJ1-4, with D possibly matching TRBD1 (5 bases). The length of the CDR3 is 13 residues. V was pared by 0 bases and J by 12 bases, with 11 bases between. Germline CDR1 and CDR2: SGHAT and FQNNGV. CDR3: CASSLDRRRELFF. CDR3 nucleotides: TGTGCCAGCAGCTTAGACCGCCGCAGGGAACTGTTTTTT.

DNA of the CDR3: TGTGCCAGCAGCTCGCTTCCAACAGGGGAGACCCAGTACTTC. Translated, it gives CASSSLPTGETQYF. This chain connects TRBV7-2 to TRBJ2-5, with a possible D match to TRBD1 (6 bases). CDR1 is SGHTA, CDR2 FQGNSA, per germline. The CDR3 contains 14 residues. Trimming left V 4 bases short and J 5 bases short, with 14 bases between.

This chain uses TRBV7-2 with TRBJ2-1; 10 bases are shared with TRBD2. V dropped 4 bases and J dropped 4; count of bases not matched to a gene: 7. Germline assignment: CDR1 SGHTA and CDR2 FQGNSA. This CDR3 contains 16 residues. The CDR3, as DNA: TGTGCCAGCAGCTACGCGACTAGCGGGCTGTACAATGAGCAGTTCTTC. Protein sequence: CASSYATSGLYNEQFF. The full variable domain, with the rest looked up from reference TRBV7-2 and TRBJ2-1, is GAGVSQSPSNKVTEKGKDVELRCDPISGHTALYWYRQSLGQGLEFLIYFQGNSAPDKSGLPSDRFSAERTGGSVSTLTIQRTQQEDSAVYLCASSYATSGLYNEQFFGPGTRLTVL.

The chain couples TRBV7-9 to TRBJ1-6; tentative D call: TRBD1 (6 bases). V was cut by 2 bases and J by 9 bases, with 17 bases left in between. The CDR3 has 16 amino acids. The V gene's germline CDR1 is SEHNR and CDR2 FQNEAQ (reference sequence). CDR3 sequence: CASSLTTGILGSPLHF. The CDR3, as DNA: TGTGCCAGCAGCTTAACAACAGGGATTTTAGGTTCACCCCTCCACTTT. The full variable domain, with the rest looked up from reference TRBV7-9 and TRBJ1-6, is DTGVSQNPRHKITKRGQNVTFRCDPISEHNRLYWYRQTLGQGPEFLTYFQNEAQLEKSRLLSDRFSAERPKGSFSTLEIQRTEQGDSAMYLCASSLTTGILGSPLHFGNGTRLTVT.

This chain connects TRBV7-8 to TRBJ1-1, with 8 positions matching TRBD1. Trimming cost V 0 bases and J 5 bases; bases outside gene matches: 2. The CDR3 runs 14 residues. Germline assignment: CDR1 SGHVS and CDR2 FQNEAQ. The CDR3 reads CASSLATGGTEAFF. Written as DNA, the CDR3 is TGTGCCAGCAGCTTAGCAACAGGGGGGACTGAAGCTTTCTTT.

The J gene is TRBJ1-3, the V gene TRBV28; 7 bases are a match to TRBD1. J lost 0 bases, V lost 6 bases, and 11 bases had no gene match. The CDR3 has 17 residues. Per the germline V gene, CDR1 is MDHEN and CDR2 is SYDVKM. The CDR3 protein is CASSTGTAYLSGNTIYF. In DNA form, the CDR3 reads TGTGCCAGCAGCACCGGGACAGCGTACCTCTCTGGAAACACCATATATTTT.

CDR3 nucleotide sequence: TGTGCCAGCAGTAGGGGGTTCCTCTCTGGAAACACCATATATTTT. Translating gives CASSRGFLSGNTIYF. The V and J genes are TRBV6-5 and TRBJ1-3, with D possibly being TRBD1 (6 bases). The CDR3 has 15 residues. CDR1 and CDR2 from the germline V gene are MNHEY and SVGAGI. Trimming removed 5 bases from V and 0 bases from J, with 11 bases in between.

A few counts support this clone. The chain carries TRBV6-6 and TRBJ2-7; TRBD2 is a possible D gene (6 bases). CDR1 and CDR2 from the germline V gene are MNHNY and SVGAGI (reference sequence). V was trimmed by 2 bases and J by 1 base, leaving 9 bases between them. The CDR3 length is 14 residues. CDR3 bases: TGTGCCAGCAGTTACACTAGCTGGTCCTACGAGCAGTACTTC. Translated: CASSYTSWSYEQYF.

The V call is TRBV19, the J call TRBJ2-1; D remains ambiguous. CDR1 is LNHDA, CDR2 SQIVND, per germline (reference sequence). The CDR3 totals 14 residues. With 3 bases removed from V and 5 bases from J, the gap between germline ends came to 11 bases. The CDR3 is CASSMSLKNNEQFF. CDR3 nucleotides: TGTGCCAGTAGTATGAGCCTGAAGAACAATGAGCAGTTCTTC.

The genes are TRBV5-1 and TRBJ1-2; D gene unclear. This CDR3 is 17 amino acids long. Deletions cut 4 bases from V and 8 bases from J, with 27 bases between. In germline, CDR1 is SGHRS, CDR2 YFSETQ. The CDR3 region is CASSISSSGDRLGGYTF. CDR3 DNA: TGCGCCAGCAGCATCAGTTCCTCCGGGGATAGGCTGGGGGGCTACACCTTC.

The chain couples TRBV2 to TRBJ1-5; D is possibly TRBD1 (6 bases). Trimming took off 8 bases at V and 4 bases at J, with 15 bases between the two ends. The CDR3 loop spans 14 amino acids. Germline-derived CDR1 and CDR2 are SNHLY and FYNNEI. For the CDR3, the DNA is TGTGCCAGCGTGTGGGGGCGAGGGAATCAGCCCCAGCATTTT. Residues: CASVWGRGNQPQHF.

The chain links TRBV27 to TRBJ2-5; a possible D gene is TRBD2 (5 bases). CDR3 length equals 13 residues. Trimming removed 5 bases from V and 0 bases from J, with 7 bases in between. Germline loops: CDR1 MNHEY, CDR2 SMNVEV (reference sequence). The CDR3 DNA reads TGTGCCAGCAGTCCGCGGGACCAAGAGACCCAGTACTTC. It codes for CASSPRDQETQYF.

This chain joins TRBV18 and TRBJ2-7, with D possibly TRBD1 on 6 matching bases. There are 13 residues in the CDR3. Per the germline V gene, CDR1 is KGHSH and CDR2 is LQKENI. Trimming took off 2 bases at V and 4 bases at J, with 9 bases between the two ends. CDR3 residues: CASSPNREYEQYF. In DNA, the CDR3 is TGTGCCAGCTCACCAAACAGGGAATACGAGCAGTACTTC.

This sequence joins TRBV5-1 and TRBJ2-5, with 12 bases lining up with TRBD2. CDR1 and CDR2 (germline): SGHRS, YFSETQ. This CDR3 spans 15 amino acids. After removal of 4 bases from V and 1 base from J, the junction contained 2 bases not matched to a gene. The CDR3 reads CASSETSGGQETQYF. The CDR3 region has the DNA TGCGCCAGCAGCGAGACTAGCGGGGGCCAAGAGACCCAGTACTTC.

This sequence joins TRBV7-3 and TRBJ2-7; 8 bases map to TRBD2. The CDR3 consists of 14 residues. J was trimmed by 7 bases and V by 4 bases; bases with no gene match: 9. Per the germline V gene, CDR1 is SGHTA and CDR2 is FQGTGA. The CDR3: CASSSSPERGEQYF. CDR3 nucleotide sequence: TGTGCCAGCAGCTCCTCCCCCGAGCGGGGGGAGCAGTACTTC.

V usage is TRBV28 and J usage is TRBJ2-5; 11 bases are shared with TRBD1. This CDR3 is built from 18 residues. The germline CDR1 and CDR2 sequences are MDHEN and SYDVKM. V was pared by 4 bases and J by 9 bases, with 19 bases of the junction left unmatched. This chain's CDR3 is CASSSIKNLDRGLAPQYF. The CDR3 nucleotides read TGTGCCAGCAGTTCTATAAAGAACCTGGACAGGGGGCTGGCCCCCCAGTACTTC.

V is TRBV10-1 and J is TRBJ1-1; D is perhaps TRBD1 (6 bases). CDR3 length equals 14 residues. The germline V gene has CDR1 WNHNN and CDR2 SYGVQD (reference sequence). Deletions cut 3 bases from V and 4 bases from J, with 12 bases between. CDR3 bases: TGCGCCAGCAGTGATACAGGGCAGGGCACTGAAGCTTTCTTT. This gives the protein CASSDTGQGTEAFF.

J is TRBJ1-1 and V is TRBV18, with a tentative D call TRBD1 (5 bases). The V gene lost 3 bases and the J gene lost 3 bases, with 20 bases spanning the gap. The length of the CDR3 is 17 residues. Germline CDR1 is KGHSH and CDR2 is LQKENI. CDR3 sequence: CASSPGPHYRWDTEAFF. DNA of the CDR3: TGTGCCAGCTCACCCGGACCGCATTACAGGTGGGACACTGAAGCTTTCTTT.

V usage is TRBV5-1 and J usage is TRBJ2-7; D not certain. Trimming left V 0 bases short and J 2 bases short, with 12 bases between. The CDR3 loop spans 15 amino acids. CDR1 and CDR2 (germline): SGHRS, YFSETQ. The CDR3, as DNA: TGCGCCAGCAGCTTGGCCCAGGCCACCACCTACGAGCAGTACTTC. Translation: CASSLAQATTYEQYF.